The 6 T cell receptor beta chains below come from one sample, sequenced in a study of human T cells and chemical hapten exposure. MiXCR was run by TCRdb on the RACE reads, yielding one entry per CDR3 protein. In the table there are fewer than 150,000 distinct CDR3 sequences, about 14% of which are singletons. Time point: pre-sensitization, week 0. The treatment was: therapeutic diphenylcyclopropenone sensitization with weekly scalp DPC. Material: whole blood, obtained in connection with sensitization to the hapten diphenylcyclopropenone (DPC). The receptors shown here come from a woman younger than 30 with alopecia areata. Some clones in this sample may be carry-over from other donors' samples.

This clonotype was seen at least ten times. V gene TRBV27 combines with J gene TRBJ1-2, with TRBD1 as a possible D gene (5 bases). V lost 3 bases, J lost 3 bases, and 8 bases lay in between. This CDR3 has 13 residues. Germline assignment: CDR1 MNHEY and CDR2 SMNVEV (reference sequence). The CDR3 here is CASSFQGDYGYTF. CDR3 nucleotides: TGTGCCAGCAGTTTTCAAGGGGACTATGGCTACACCTTC.

This chain joins TRBV7-6 and TRBJ2-5, with no clear D. There are 13 residues in the CDR3. V was shortened by 5 bases and J by 5 bases, with 12 bases between the two germline ends. CDR1 is SGHVS, CDR2 FNYEAQ, per germline. CDR3 region: CASSPELGETQYF. The CDR3 nucleotides read TGTGCCAGCAGCCCCGAGCTCGGGGAGACCCAGTACTTC.

To note about this clonotype: A much larger clonotype is one base distant, so this may be a read error. In this CDR3 the conserved last residue, phenylalanine or tryptophan, is missing, so a read error is likely. The rearrangement links TRBV6-2 or TRBV6-3 to TRBJ2-1, with 13 bases fitting TRBD2. Trimming took 5 bases from V and 8 from J; bases not matched to a gene: 12. Germline values: CDR1 MNHEY, CDR2 SVGEGT. The CDR3 has 17 residues. CDR3 sequence reads: CASSPLGTSGAIYEQFL. For the CDR3, the DNA is TGTGCCAGCAGTCCACTAGGGACTAGCGGGGCGATCTATGAGCAGTTCCTC.

This chain links TRBV29-1 with TRBJ2-2; D call uncertain. Germline CDR1 SQVTM, CDR2 ANQGSEA. This CDR3 contains 13 residues. The V end lost 3 bases, the J end lost 1 base, and 6 bases lay between the germline ends. CDR3 amino acids: CSVDPRNTGELFF. The CDR3 DNA is TGCAGCGTTGATCCGAGGAACACCGGGGAGCTGTTTTTT.

This clonotype was detected many times. The chain joins TRBV12-3 or TRBV12-4 to TRBJ1-3; the D is unclear. V was clipped by 2 bases and J by 3 bases, with 8 bases between them. The CDR3 loop spans 14 amino acids. The CDR3 is CASSLNKRGNTIYF. For the CDR3, the DNA is TGTGCCAGCAGTTTAAATAAACGTGGAAACACCATATATTTT.

This clonotype was counted a few times. This chain uses TRBV12-3 or TRBV12-4 with TRBJ2-3, with D possibly being TRBD1 (5 bases). Trimming shortened V by 3 bases and J by 3 bases, and 10 bases separated the two germline ends. This CDR3 comprises 14 residues. The CDR3 region is CASSLRTQTDTQYF. CDR3 nucleotides: TGTGCCAGCAGTTTGAGGACACAAACAGATACGCAGTATTTT.